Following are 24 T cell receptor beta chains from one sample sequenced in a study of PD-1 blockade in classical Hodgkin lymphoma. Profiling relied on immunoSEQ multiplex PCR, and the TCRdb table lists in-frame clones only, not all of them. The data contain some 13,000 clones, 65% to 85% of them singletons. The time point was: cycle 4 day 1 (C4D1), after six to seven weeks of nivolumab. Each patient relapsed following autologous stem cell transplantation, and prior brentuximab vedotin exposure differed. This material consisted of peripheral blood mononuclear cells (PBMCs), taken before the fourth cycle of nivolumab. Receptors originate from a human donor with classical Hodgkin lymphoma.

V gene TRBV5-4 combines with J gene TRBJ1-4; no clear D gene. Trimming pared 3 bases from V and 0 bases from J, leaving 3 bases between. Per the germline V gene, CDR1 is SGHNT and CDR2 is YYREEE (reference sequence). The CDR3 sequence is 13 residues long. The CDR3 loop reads CASSSATNEKLFF. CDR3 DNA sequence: TGTGCCAGCAGCTCTGCAACTAATGAAAAACTGTTTTTT.

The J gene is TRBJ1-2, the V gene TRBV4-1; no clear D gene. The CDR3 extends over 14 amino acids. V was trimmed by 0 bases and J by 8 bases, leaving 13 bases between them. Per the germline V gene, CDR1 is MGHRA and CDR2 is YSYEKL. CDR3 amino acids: CASSQERLREGYTF. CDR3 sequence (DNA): TGCGCCAGCAGCCAAGAGCGACTCCGGGAGGGCTACACCTTC.

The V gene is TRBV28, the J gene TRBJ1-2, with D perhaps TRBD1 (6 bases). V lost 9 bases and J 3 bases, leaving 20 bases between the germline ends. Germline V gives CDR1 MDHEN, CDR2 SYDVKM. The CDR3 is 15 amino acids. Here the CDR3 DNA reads TGTGCCAGTAGATACCCGGGACACTGGGACTATGGCTACACCTTC. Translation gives CASRYPGHWDYGYTF.

The CDR3 nucleotides read TGCGCCAGCCAAGATGGGACATCGGGCTACACCTTC. Amino acids: CASQDGTSGYTF. This chain joins TRBV10-1 and TRBJ1-2; a possible D gene is TRBD1 (6 bases). This CDR3 comprises 12 residues. Germline V gene lookup returns CDR1 WNHNN and CDR2 SYGVQD (reference sequence). Trimming pared 8 bases from V and 8 bases from J, leaving 15 bases between.

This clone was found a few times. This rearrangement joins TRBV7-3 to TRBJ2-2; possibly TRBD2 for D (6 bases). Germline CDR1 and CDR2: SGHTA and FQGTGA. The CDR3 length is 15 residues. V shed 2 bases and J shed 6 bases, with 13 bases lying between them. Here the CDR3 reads CASSLGGGGSGELFF. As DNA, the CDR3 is TGTGCCAGCAGCTTAGGGGGAGGAGGTTCCGGGGAGCTGTTTTTT.

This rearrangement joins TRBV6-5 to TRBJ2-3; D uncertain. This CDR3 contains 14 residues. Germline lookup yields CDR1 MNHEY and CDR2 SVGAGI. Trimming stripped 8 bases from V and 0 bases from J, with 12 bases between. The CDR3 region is CASRPWLSTDTQYF. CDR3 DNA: TGTGCCAGCCGGCCGTGGCTCAGCACAGATACGCAGTATTTT.

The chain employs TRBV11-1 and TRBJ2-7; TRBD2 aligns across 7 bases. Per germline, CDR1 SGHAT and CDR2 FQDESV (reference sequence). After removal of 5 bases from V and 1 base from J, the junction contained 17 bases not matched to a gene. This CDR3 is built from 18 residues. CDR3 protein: CASSPRAEGTIISYEQYF. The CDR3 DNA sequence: TGTGCCAGCAGCCCCCGCGCAGAGGGGACTATTATATCCTACGAGCAGTACTTC.

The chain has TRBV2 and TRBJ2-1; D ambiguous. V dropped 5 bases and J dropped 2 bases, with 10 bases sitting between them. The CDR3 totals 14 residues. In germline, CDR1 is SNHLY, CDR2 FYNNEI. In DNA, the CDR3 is TGTGCCAGCAGTTTCCCGCGCGCCTACAATGAGCAGTTCTTC. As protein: CASSFPRAYNEQFF.

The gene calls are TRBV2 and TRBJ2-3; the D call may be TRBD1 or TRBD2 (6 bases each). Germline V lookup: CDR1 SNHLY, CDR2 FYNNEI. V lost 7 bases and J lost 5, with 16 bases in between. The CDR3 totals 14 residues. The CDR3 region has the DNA TGTGCCAGCATACGGGGGCACCCGGAAGATACGCAGTATTTT. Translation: CASIRGHPEDTQYF.

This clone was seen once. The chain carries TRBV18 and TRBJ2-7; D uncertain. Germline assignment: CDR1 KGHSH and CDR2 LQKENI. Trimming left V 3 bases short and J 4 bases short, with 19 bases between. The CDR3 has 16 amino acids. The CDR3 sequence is CASSPFTDLSPYEQYF. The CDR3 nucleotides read TGTGCCAGCTCACCGTTCACCGATCTAAGTCCTTACGAGCAGTACTTC.

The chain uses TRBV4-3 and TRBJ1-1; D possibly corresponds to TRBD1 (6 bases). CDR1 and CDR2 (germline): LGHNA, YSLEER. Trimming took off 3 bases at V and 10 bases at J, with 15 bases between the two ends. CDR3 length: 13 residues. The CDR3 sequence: CASSHRTGRPAFF. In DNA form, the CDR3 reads TGCGCCAGCAGCCACAGAACAGGGAGGCCAGCTTTCTTT.

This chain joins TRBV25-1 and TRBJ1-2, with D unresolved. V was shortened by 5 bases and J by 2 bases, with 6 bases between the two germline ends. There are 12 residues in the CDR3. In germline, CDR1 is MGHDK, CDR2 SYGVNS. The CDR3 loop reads CASSSVNYGYTF. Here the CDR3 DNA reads TGTGCCAGCAGTTCAGTGAACTATGGCTACACCTTC.

The DNA of the CDR3 is TGTGCCAGCAGTTTCGGCACGGATAACTATGGCTACACCTTC. This encodes CASSFGTDNYGYTF. The rearrangement joins TRBV6-5 to TRBJ1-2; D remains ambiguous. The CDR3 covers 14 residues. Germline V gives CDR1 MNHEY, CDR2 SVGAGI. Trimming took off 4 bases at V and 1 base at J, with 10 bases between the two ends.

CDR3 sequence (DNA): TGCGTGGGATGTGACTATGGCTACACCTTC. Residues: CVGCDYGYTF. The rearrangement joins TRBV23-1 to TRBJ1-2; D unclear. TRBV23-1 is labeled an ORF, and its function is uncertain. The CDR3 length is 10 residues.

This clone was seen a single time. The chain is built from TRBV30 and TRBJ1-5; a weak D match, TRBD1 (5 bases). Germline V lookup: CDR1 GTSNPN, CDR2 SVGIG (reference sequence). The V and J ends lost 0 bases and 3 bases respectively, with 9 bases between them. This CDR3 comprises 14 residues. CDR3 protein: CAWSVGTSNQPQHF. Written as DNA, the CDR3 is TGTGCCTGGAGTGTAGGGACCTCCAATCAGCCCCAGCATTTT.

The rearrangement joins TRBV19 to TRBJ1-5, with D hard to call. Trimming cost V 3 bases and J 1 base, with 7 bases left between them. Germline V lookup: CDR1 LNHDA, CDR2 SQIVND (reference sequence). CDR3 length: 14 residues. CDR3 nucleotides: TGTGCCAGTAGTATGAGGGTGAGCAATCAGCCCCAGCATTTT. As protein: CASSMRVSNQPQHF.

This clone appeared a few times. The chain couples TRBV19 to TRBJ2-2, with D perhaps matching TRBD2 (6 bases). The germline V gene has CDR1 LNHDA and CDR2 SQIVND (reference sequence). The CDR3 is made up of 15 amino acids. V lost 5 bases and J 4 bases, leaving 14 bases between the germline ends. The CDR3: CASSPPRTTTGELFF. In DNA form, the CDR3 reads TGTGCCAGTAGTCCACCACGGACTACCACCGGGGAGCTGTTTTTT. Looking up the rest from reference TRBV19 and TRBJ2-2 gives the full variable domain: DGGITQSPKYLFRKEGQNVTLSCEQNLNHDAMYWYRQDPGQGLRLIYYSQIVNDFQKGDIAEGYSVSREKKESFPLTVTSAQKNPTAFYLCASSPPRTTTGELFFGEGSRLTVL.

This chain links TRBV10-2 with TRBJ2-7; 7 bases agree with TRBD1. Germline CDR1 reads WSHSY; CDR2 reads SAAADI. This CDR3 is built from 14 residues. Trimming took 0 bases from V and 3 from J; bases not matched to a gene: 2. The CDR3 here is CASSESAGGYEQYF. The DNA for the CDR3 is TGCGCCAGCAGTGAGTCTGCAGGGGGCTACGAGCAGTACTTC.

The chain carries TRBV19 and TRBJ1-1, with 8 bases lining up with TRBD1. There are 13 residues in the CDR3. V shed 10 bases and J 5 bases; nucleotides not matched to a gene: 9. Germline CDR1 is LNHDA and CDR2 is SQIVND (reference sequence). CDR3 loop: CATADRGVTEAFF. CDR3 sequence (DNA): TGTGCCACCGCTGACAGGGGCGTAACTGAAGCTTTCTTT.

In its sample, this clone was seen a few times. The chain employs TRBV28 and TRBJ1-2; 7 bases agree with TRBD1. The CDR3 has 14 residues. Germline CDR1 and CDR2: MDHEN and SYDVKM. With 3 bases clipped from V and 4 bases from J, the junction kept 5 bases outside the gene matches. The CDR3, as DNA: TGTGCCAGCAGTTTCCCCGGGACAGCCTATGGCTACACCTTC. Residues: CASSFPGTAYGYTF.

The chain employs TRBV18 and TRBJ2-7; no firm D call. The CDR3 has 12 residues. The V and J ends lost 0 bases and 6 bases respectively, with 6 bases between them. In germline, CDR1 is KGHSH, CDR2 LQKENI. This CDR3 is CASSPPHGEQYF. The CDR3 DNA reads TGTGCCAGCTCACCACCGCACGGCGAGCAGTACTTC.

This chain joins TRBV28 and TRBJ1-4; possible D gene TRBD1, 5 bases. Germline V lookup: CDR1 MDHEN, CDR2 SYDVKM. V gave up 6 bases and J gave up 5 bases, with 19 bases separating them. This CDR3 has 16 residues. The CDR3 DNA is TGTGCCAGCAGAACTCCCTCGGGGGACCAAAATGAAAAACTGTTTTTT. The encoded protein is CASRTPSGDQNEKLFF.

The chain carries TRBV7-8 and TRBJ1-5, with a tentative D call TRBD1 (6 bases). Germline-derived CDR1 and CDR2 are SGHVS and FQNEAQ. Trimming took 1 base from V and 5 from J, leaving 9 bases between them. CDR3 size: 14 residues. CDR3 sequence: CASSLGGQDQPQHF. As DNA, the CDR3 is TGTGCCAGCAGCTTAGGGGGACAAGATCAGCCCCAGCATTTT.

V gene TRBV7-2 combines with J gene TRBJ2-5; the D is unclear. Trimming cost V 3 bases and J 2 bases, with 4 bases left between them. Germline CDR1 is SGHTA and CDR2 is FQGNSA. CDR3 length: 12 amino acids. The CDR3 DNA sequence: TGTGCCAGCAGCTTTAGACAAGAGACCCAGTACTTC. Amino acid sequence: CASSFRQETQYF.